This T cell receptor (beta chain) was recorded in a study of read filtering for tumor transcriptome and immune sequencing. Study as a whole: Per sample, TCR-region reads ranged about 4.05 to 10.27 million by IR-seq, roughly 85 to 1,400 by RNA-seq. General study results and limits: Sorted CD138-negative bone marrow cells were not purified T cells.

Molecular barcoded adaptors covering alpha/delta and beta/gamma chains were used on 400 to 450 ng RNA. TCRdb re-analysed the reads in MiXCR, keeping a single row per CDR3 protein. The table lists 93,000 or so distinct CDR3 sequences, about a fifth of them singletons. This clonotype was seen more than once but under ten times. What it binds is unknown. At the time of active disease, bone marrow was collected from every patient. The TCR originated in a donor aged 40 or older with multiple myeloma. The sample taken for sequencing was a population of CD138-negative cells sorted from bone marrow.

The CDR3 DNA reads as TGTGCCAGCGGAGGGACAGGGCTGAACGAGCAGTACTTC. Protein sequence: CASGGTGLNEQYF. This chain uses TRBV28 with TRBJ2-7, with 9 bases identical to TRBD1. CDR3 size: 13 residues. Germline V gene data show CDR1 as MDHEN and CDR2 as SYDVKM. V lost 8 bases to trimming and J lost 5 bases; unmatched junction nucleotides: 7.